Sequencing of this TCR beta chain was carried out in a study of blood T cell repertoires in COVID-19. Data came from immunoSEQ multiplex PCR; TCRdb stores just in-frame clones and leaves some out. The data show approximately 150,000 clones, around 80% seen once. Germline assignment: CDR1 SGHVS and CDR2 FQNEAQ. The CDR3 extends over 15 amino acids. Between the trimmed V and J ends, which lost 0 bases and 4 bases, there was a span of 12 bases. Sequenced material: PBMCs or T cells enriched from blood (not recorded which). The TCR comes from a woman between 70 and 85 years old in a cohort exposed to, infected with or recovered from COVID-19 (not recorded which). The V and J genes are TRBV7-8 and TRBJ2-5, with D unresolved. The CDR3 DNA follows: TGTGCCAGCAGCTTAGCGGCTAGTCTCAGAGAGACCCAGTACTTC. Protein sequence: CASSLAASLRETQYF.